This TCR beta chain is drawn from a study of T cell responses to AZD1222 COVID-19 vaccine. Study-wide points: All repertoire sampling was performed exclusively after the peak T cell response.

The CDR3 is 16 amino acids. The V segment lost 3 bases and the J segment 0 bases; nucleotides outside the gene matches: 2. Germline V gives CDR1 MNHNS, CDR2 SASEGT. As for this clone: Antigen unknown.

TCRdb keeps only in-frame clones here, not all; method: immunoSEQ multiplex PCR. The sample gives around 84,000 clones, approximately 83% of which show up once; more than 9% is in the top ten. Sequenced here: peripheral blood, sampled 28 days after the second AZD1222 dose. The V gene is TRBV6-1, the J gene TRBJ2-3, with 11 bases identical to TRBD2. This TCR was recovered from an adult who received the AZD1222 COVID-19 vaccine. CDR3 bases: TGTGCCAGCAGTGAGACTAGCGGGGCTAGCACAGATACGCAGTATTTT. It encodes CASSETSGASTDTQYF.